This is a list of T cell receptor beta chains from one sample in a study of blood T cell repertoires in COVID-19. Only in-frame clones appear in the TCRdb table, and some are missing; sequencing was by immunoSEQ multiplex PCR. The sample records around 230,000 clones, roughly nine tenths being singletons. Sequencing used peripheral blood. These receptors were taken from a man aged 40-49 years with acute or convalescent COVID-19. The CDR3 runs from the conserved cysteine through the conserved F or W. The D gene is left open where the match is weak. Clone size is shown for a subset of rows, as once, few, many or a class of expanded clone.

v_call	clone_size	d_call	j_call	cdr3_nt	cdr3_aa
TRBV6-5	-	-	TRBJ2-3	TGTGCCAGCACCCCTATCCTATCCACAGATACGCAGTATTTT	CASTPILSTDTQYF
TRBV18	-	TRBD1	TRBJ1-5	TGTGCCAGCTCACCGGGACAGGGTAATCAGCCCCAGCATTTT	CASSPGQGNQPQHF
TRBV27	-	TRBD2	TRBJ2-7	TGTGCCAGCAGTTTATCGGGGGGACTAGCTTTTCTCTCCTACGAGCAGTACTTC	CASSLSGGLAFLSYEQYF
TRBV2	-	-	TRBJ1-3	TGTGCCAGCCGGGCGGGGTTAGGAAACACCATATATTTT	CASRAGLGNTIYF
TRBV11-2	-	TRBD2	TRBJ2-1	TGTGCCAGCAGCATTACTAGCGGGAGTACAAATGAGCAGTTCTTC	CASSITSGSTNEQFF
TRBV24-1	-	-	TRBJ1-2	TGTGCCACCAGTGATGCCCGACCGGGAGGCAACTATGGCTACACCTTC	CATSDARPGGNYGYTF
TRBV6-5	-	-	TRBJ2-1	TGTGCCAGCAGCTTCGATCCGCTAGTAAGCAATGAGCAGTTCTTC	CASSFDPLVSNEQFF
TRBV18	few	TRBD1	TRBJ1-1	TGTGCCAGCTCACGGGACAGGGGGAACACTGAAGCTTTCTTT	CASSRDRGNTEAFF
TRBV5-4	-	-	TRBJ2-7	TGTGCCAGCAGCTCCAGGGGGGCCGACGAGCAGTACTTC	CASSSRGADEQYF
TRBV7-3	-	TRBD2	TRBJ2-3	TGTGCCAGCAGCCCACTAGCGGGTACCACAGATACGCAGTATTTT	CASSPLAGTTDTQYF
TRBV27	many	-	TRBJ2-7	TGTGCCAGCAGTAGACAGGGGAGGGCCTACGAGCAGTACTTC	CASSRQGRAYEQYF
TRBV5-1	-	-	TRBJ1-4	TGCGCCAGCAGCCTGGCGCATGGGGGCGCCTTGGAAAAACTGTTTTTT	CASSLAHGGALEKLFF
TRBV6-1	once	-	TRBJ1-1	TGTGCCAGCAGTGAGTGGCCCCAGGGGCCGAACACTGAAGCTTTCTTT	CASSEWPQGPNTEAFF
TRBV6-5	-	TRBD1	TRBJ1-5	TGTGCCAGCAGTCTCGGACAGGTTCATCAGCCCCAGCATTTT	CASSLGQVHQPQHF
TRBV21-1	-	-	TRBJ1-5	TGTGCCAGCAGCAAAGAATGGGAGATCGGACAGCCCCAGCATTTT	CASSKEWEIGQPQHF
TRBV28	once	-	TRBJ2-7	TGTGCCAGCAGCTGGAGTTACGAGCAGTACTTC	CASSWSYEQYF
TRBV28	-	TRBD2	TRBJ2-3	TGTGCCAGCAGTCCAAGGGAGGGACTAGCGGTCACAGATACGCAGTATTTT	CASSPREGLAVTDTQYF
TRBV6-5	-	-	TRBJ2-5	TGTGCCAGCTGCGGGGTCGGAGAGACCCAGTACTTC	CASCGVGETQYF
TRBV18	-	-	TRBJ1-1	TGTGCCAGCTCATTGATTGGGAGGAACACTGAAGCTTTCTTT	CASSLIGRNTEAFF
TRBV6-1	few	-	TRBJ2-3	TGTGCCAGCAGTGAATGGCGCACAGCCACAGATACGCAGTATTTT	CASSEWRTATDTQYF
TRBV7-8	-	TRBD1	TRBJ2-5	TGTGCCAGCAGCTTATTCCCCCCGGAGACAGGGGCGAGGGGAGAGACCCAGTACTTC	CASSLFPPETGARGETQYF
TRBV27	-	-	TRBJ2-7	TGTGCCAGCAGTTTATCCCAGGGGGGCGAGCAGTACTTC	CASSLSQGGEQYF
TRBV19	once	TRBD1	TRBJ1-2	TGTGCCAGTAGTATGGGGACAGTCTATGGCTACACCTTC	CASSMGTVYGYTF
TRBV4-1	once	-	TRBJ2-7	TGCGCCAGCAGGGCAGGAAACTACGAGCAGTACTTC	CASRAGNYEQYF
TRBV28	once	TRBD1	TRBJ2-7	TGTGCCAGCAGGCCCGGGACAGGCCTAGAGGAGCAGTACTTC	CASRPGTGLEEQYF
TRBV5-1	-	-	TRBJ1-1	TGCGCCAGCAGCTTGGCGGGACGGGAGGACACTGAAGCTTTCTTT	CASSLAGREDTEAFF
TRBV4-3	-	TRBD2	TRBJ2-3	TGCGCCAGCAGCCAAGATACTAGCGGGAGACCAGATACGCAGTATTTT	CASSQDTSGRPDTQYF
TRBV9	-	-	TRBJ2-1	TGTGCCAGCAGCGTAGGGGTAGCTGGTGAGCAGTTCTTC	CASSVGVAGEQFF
TRBV7-2	few	-	TRBJ1-3	TGTGCCAGCAGCTTCGGACAGGGAAACACCATATATTTT	CASSFGQGNTIYF
TRBV4-3	-	TRBD2	TRBJ2-5	TGCGCCAGCAGCCGGGTACTAGCGGGAGGCTCAGAGACCCAGTACTTC	CASSRVLAGGSETQYF
TRBV5-4	-	-	TRBJ2-1	TGTGCCAGCTCCCTGGGGCTTAGCTTCTCCAATGAGCAGTTCTTC	CASSLGLSFSNEQFF
TRBV30	-	TRBD2	TRBJ2-3	TGTGCCTGGAGCGGGGGGGCCCCGGATACGCAGTATTTT	CAWSGGAPDTQYF
TRBV5-1	few	-	TRBJ2-2	TGCGCCAGCAGCTTGGTGTCGACTAGTCCCGGGGAGCTGTTTTTT	CASSLVSTSPGELFF
TRBV7-6	-	TRBD1	TRBJ1-4	TGTGCCAGCAGCTTAGAGAGGGGGCGCCCGCGAAGGGATAATGAAAAACTGTTTTTT	CASSLERGRPRRDNEKLFF
TRBV11-2	-	-	TRBJ2-7	TGTGCCAGCAGCTTACACAGCTCCTACGAGCAGTACTTC	CASSLHSSYEQYF
TRBV7-9	-	TRBD2	TRBJ2-1	TGTGCCAGCAGCTTCCCTAGCGGTAGCTCCTACAATGAGCAGTTCTTC	CASSFPSGSSYNEQFF
TRBV2	-	TRBD1	TRBJ2-7	TGTGCCAGCAGTGTTTCGGGACAGGGAGCGGGCGAGCAGTACTTC	CASSVSGQGAGEQYF
TRBV19	-	-	TRBJ2-3	TGTGCCAGTAGCTGGGAGTCTAGCACAGATACGCAGTATTTT	CASSWESSTDTQYF
TRBV5-1	-	TRBD1	TRBJ1-2	TGCGCCAGCAGCTTGGACAGGGGCTATGGCTACACCTTC	CASSLDRGYGYTF
TRBV7-9	-	TRBD1	TRBJ2-7	TGTGCCAGCAGCCCAAGGGACAGGCCCCCTACCAAGCAGTACTTC	CASSPRDRPPTKQYF
TRBV19	-	-	TRBJ2-1	TGTGCCAGTAGTATTTCCAGCAATGAGCAGTTCTTC	CASSISSNEQFF
TRBV29-1	-	-	TRBJ2-7	TGCAGCGTTGAAAAACAGGAAGATAGTCACGAGCAGTACTTC	CSVEKQEDSHEQYF
TRBV6-5	once	-	TRBJ1-5	TGTGCCAGCAGTTACTCAGCGGGTTTGGATCAGCCCCAGCATTTT	CASSYSAGLDQPQHF
TRBV27	-	TRBD2	TRBJ2-7	TGTGCCAGCAGTCCCGGACTAGCCGGCGAGCAGTACTTC	CASSPGLAGEQYF
TRBV9	-	-	TRBJ2-3	TGTGCCAGCAGCGTAGGAGGCAGCACAGATACGCAGTATTTT	CASSVGGSTDTQYF
TRBV9	once	TRBD2	TRBJ2-5	TGTGCCAGCAGCGTAGGCCTAGCGGGAGGAGAGACCCAGTACTTC	CASSVGLAGGETQYF
TRBV7-9	-	TRBD1	TRBJ1-5	TGTGCCAGCAGCCGACAGGGGGTAGAGTTTCAGCATTTT	CASSRQGVEFQHF
TRBV25-1	-	TRBD1	TRBJ1-1	TGTGCCAGCAAACCCAGGGGGTTGAACACTGAAGCTTTCTTT	CASKPRGLNTEAFF